The 15 T cell receptor beta chains below were found in one sample sequenced in a study of blood T cell repertoires in COVID-19. The assay was immunoSEQ multiplex PCR, and TCRdb's table has in-frame clones only and misses some. The profile covers over 120,000 clones, with approximately 80% appearing a single time and 35% to 50% taken by the ten largest. The specimen sequenced was peripheral blood. The receptors shown here come from a human donor in a cohort sampled during active COVID-19.

This rearrangement joins TRBV20-1 to TRBJ2-3; 8 nucleotides line up with TRBD1. Germline V lookup: CDR1 DFQATT, CDR2 SNEGSKA (reference sequence). This CDR3 contains 11 residues. Trimming at V came to 4 bases and at J to 10 bases, leaving 4 bases not matched to a gene. The CDR3 region has the DNA TGCAGTGCTATCGGACAGGGACCGCAGTATTTT. It yields the protein CSAIGQGPQYF.

The J gene is TRBJ1-1, the V gene TRBV19; no definite D call. The germline CDR1 and CDR2 sequences are LNHDA and SQIVND (reference sequence). V lost 7 bases and J 1 base, leaving 10 bases between the germline ends. The CDR3 totals 13 residues. CDR3: CASTRGWNTEAFF. CDR3 DNA sequence: TGTGCCAGTACCCGCGGGTGGAACACTGAAGCTTTCTTT.

The rearrangement joins TRBV10-3 to TRBJ2-5; 7 nucleotides agree with TRBD2. After removal of 8 bases from V and 2 bases from J, the junction contained 2 bases not matched to a gene. The CDR3 runs 12 residues. Per germline, CDR1 ENHRY and CDR2 SYGVKD. The CDR3 DNA sequence: TGTGCCATCGGGGGGGAGCAAGAGACCCAGTACTTC. Translated: CAIGGEQETQYF.

The rearrangement links TRBV6-1 to TRBJ2-7; D perhaps matches TRBD1 (5 bases). Trimming pared 1 base from V and 3 bases from J, leaving 13 bases between. Germline V CDR1 and CDR2: MNHNS, SASEGT. The CDR3 extends over 15 amino acids. The CDR3 here is CASSEGYGALYEQYV. As DNA, the CDR3 is TGTGCCAGCAGTGAAGGATATGGGGCGCTCTACGAGCAGTACGTC.

V and J are TRBV5-1 and TRBJ2-1, with D possibly being TRBD2 (6 bases). CDR1 and CDR2 from the germline V gene are SGHRS and YFSETQ. Trimming took off 4 bases at V and 0 bases at J, with 11 bases between the two ends. This CDR3 region has 15 residues. The CDR3 spells CASSGDWSSYNEQFF. CDR3 bases: TGCGCCAGCAGCGGGGACTGGAGCTCCTACAATGAGCAGTTCTTC. The entire variable domain, with the rest obtained from reference TRBV5-1 and TRBJ2-1, is as follows: KAGVTQTPRYLIKTRGQQVTLSCSPISGHRSVSWYQQTPGQGLQFLFEYFSETQRNKGNFPGRFSGRQFSNSRSEMNVSTLELGDSALYLCASSGDWSSYNEQFFGPGTRLTVL.

This chain connects TRBV19 to TRBJ2-6; 9 bases fit TRBD1. The J segment lost 1 base and the V segment lost 5 bases, leaving 6 bases of the junction unmatched. The germline gives CDR1 LNHDA, CDR2 SQIVND (reference sequence). The CDR3 is 17 residues long. The DNA for the CDR3 is TGTGCCAGTAGTCTCGCCGGGACAGGGTCTGGGGCCAACGTCCTGACTTTC. This gives the protein CASSLAGTGSGANVLTF.

The chain uses TRBV4-2 and TRBJ2-3; possible D gene TRBD2, 6 bases. The germline V and J ends were trimmed by 3 bases and 0 bases, with 19 bases remaining between them. There are 18 residues in the CDR3. Per the germline V gene, CDR1 is LGHNA and CDR2 is YNFKEQ. The CDR3 is CASSQKVRWAGSTDTQYF. The CDR3 DNA reads as TGTGCCAGCAGCCAGAAGGTTAGATGGGCGGGAAGCACAGATACGCAGTATTTT.

The chain employs TRBV10-3 and TRBJ1-4; D is undetermined. This CDR3 comprises 14 residues. Germline loops: CDR1 ENHRY, CDR2 SYGVKD. V lost 7 bases to trimming and J lost 0 bases, with 9 bases between them. CDR3 coding DNA: TGTGCCATCAAGAACAGTGCAACTAATGAAAAACTGTTTTTT. Its protein product is CAIKNSATNEKLFF.

Concerning this clone itself: Sequence at one end of the junction differs from germline and may be a read error. The chain couples TRBV7-7 to TRBJ2-1, with a tentative D call TRBD2 (5 bases). Germline lookup yields CDR1 SSHAT and CDR2 FNYEAQ (reference sequence). The CDR3 totals 15 residues. The CDR3 nucleotides are TGTGCTAGCAGCTTAGCCCCCAGCGGATACAATGAGCAGTTCTTC. Translated, it gives CASSLAPSGYNEQFF. The entire variable domain, with the rest obtained from reference TRBV7-7 and TRBJ2-1, is as follows: GAGVSQSPRYKVTKRGQDVTLRCDPISSHATLYWYQQALGQGPEFLTYFNYEAQPDKSGLPSDRFSAERPEGSISTLTIQRTEQRDSAMYRCASSLAPSGYNEQFFGPGTRLTVL.

Written as DNA, the CDR3 is TGTGCCCCGTGGAGGACAGGGGGCCCTAATAGCAATCAGCCCCAGCATTTT. It encodes CAPWRTGGPNSNQPQHF. The chain combines TRBV30 with TRBJ1-5; 11 bases agree with TRBD1. The trim removed 8 bases at V and 0 bases at J, leaving 12 bases unmatched. This CDR3 has 17 amino acids. Germline-derived CDR1 and CDR2 are GTSNPN and SVGIG (reference sequence).

The chain couples TRBV5-1 to TRBJ1-1; TRBD1 aligns across 10 bases. There are 15 residues in the CDR3. Germline trimming cut 4 bases from V and 0 bases from J; bases unmatched to any gene: 3. The V gene's germline CDR1 is SGHRS and CDR2 YFSETQ. In DNA form, the CDR3 reads TGCGCCAGCAGCGGACAGGGGGGCATGAACACTGAAGCTTTCTTT. Translated, it gives CASSGQGGMNTEAFF.

This clone was recorded a few times. The chain uses TRBV24-1 and TRBJ2-1, with TRBD2 matching 10 bases. Trimming removed 4 bases from V and 4 bases from J; junction bases left unmatched: 3. The CDR3 contains 15 residues. CDR1 KGHDR and CDR2 SFDVKD come from the germline V gene. CDR3: CATSDRTSGYNEQFF. Here the CDR3 DNA reads TGTGCCACCAGTGACAGGACTAGCGGTTACAATGAGCAGTTCTTC.

V and J are TRBV6-2 or TRBV6-3 and TRBJ2-1, with TRBD2 identical over 10 bases. This CDR3 has 14 amino acids. Unmatched junction bases numbered 9, after V lost 6 bases and J lost 10 bases. The germline V gene encodes CDR1 MNHEY and CDR2 SVGEGT. CDR3 region: CASSRSGGTREQFF. CDR3 sequence (DNA): TGTGCCAGCAGCCGTAGCGGGGGGACACGCGAGCAGTTCTTC.

This chain links TRBV7-2 with TRBJ2-3; 11 bases match TRBD2. V lost 5 bases to trimming and J lost 6 bases; unmatched junction nucleotides: 4. The CDR3 covers 14 residues. CDR1 and CDR2 (germline): SGHTA, FQGNSA. The CDR3, as DNA: TGTGCCAGCAGCCCCAGGACTAGCGGGGATACGCAGTATTTT. Translating gives CASSPRTSGDTQYF.

The rearrangement uses TRBV12-3 or TRBV12-4 and TRBJ1-1, with a tentative D call TRBD1 (6 bases). CDR3 length: 13 amino acids. The germline V and J ends were trimmed by 5 bases and 6 bases, with 13 bases remaining between them. The CDR3 DNA reads TGTGCCAGCAGTACAGGGATTGGGTCTGAAGCTTTCTTT. Protein product: CASSTGIGSEAFF.